The 17 T cell receptor beta chains in this list originate from one sample, sequenced in a study of cytomegalovirus exposure and HLA in healthy donors. Profiled with immunoSEQ multiplex PCR; TCRdb holds only in-frame clones, not every one. The sample includes approximately 54,000 clones, about nine tenths of them seen just once. Sequenced sample: PBMCs. The receptor source for this set is a woman in her late teens or twenties in good health and CMV-seropositive.

This clone was seen once. The chain employs TRBV7-6 and TRBJ1-6; TRBD1 matches at 7 bases. The V and J ends lost 0 bases and 9 bases, in that order; junction bases with no gene match: 5. Germline CDR1 reads SGHVS; CDR2 reads FNYEAQ. There are 15 residues in the CDR3. The CDR3, as DNA: TGTGCCAGCAGCTTAGCGTGGGCAGGGGGTTCACCCCTCCACTTT. The encoded protein is CASSLAWAGGSPLHF.

This clone was picked up a small number of times. CDR3 amino acids: CAWSVSSGLGYTF. The CDR3, as DNA: TGTGCCTGGAGTGTGTCTTCCGGACTTGGCTACACCTTC. This rearrangement joins TRBV30 to TRBJ1-2; no clear D. V dropped 0 bases and J dropped 7 bases, with 12 bases sitting between them. Germline loops: CDR1 GTSNPN, CDR2 SVGIG (reference sequence). The length of the CDR3 is 13 residues.

The V call is TRBV14, the J call TRBJ1-5; D is unclear. V lost 1 base to trimming and J lost 3 bases, with 7 bases between them. This CDR3 has 14 residues. Germline loops: CDR1 SGHDN, CDR2 FVKESK. The CDR3 DNA is TGTGCCAGCAGCCAAGGCGGTAACAATCAGCCCCAGCATTTT. Residues: CASSQGGNNQPQHF.

V is TRBV5-1 and J is TRBJ2-5; D perhaps matches TRBD2 (5 bases). In germline, CDR1 is SGHRS, CDR2 YFSETQ. The V gene lost 0 bases and the J gene lost 6 bases, with 15 bases spanning the gap. The CDR3 extends over 15 amino acids. The DNA of the CDR3 is TGCGCCAGCAGCTTGGGGGGAGCGGATGGGAAGACCCAGTACTTC. Translation: CASSLGGADGKTQYF.

This clone was found a few times. This chain links TRBV4-2 with TRBJ2-7; 10 bases agree with TRBD2. Germline V gene lookup returns CDR1 LGHNA and CDR2 YNFKEQ. This CDR3 is 15 amino acids long. Losses at the gene ends were 0 bases for V and 2 bases for J; bases not matched to a gene: 1. CDR3 sequence: CASSQDSGGPYEQYF. The CDR3 DNA reads TGTGCCAGCAGCCAAGATAGCGGGGGGCCCTACGAGCAGTACTTC.

J is TRBJ2-5 and V is TRBV7-9; the D gene is possibly TRBD2 (6 bases). This CDR3 spans 14 amino acids. V was pared by 4 bases and J by 5 bases, with 14 bases between. Per germline, CDR1 SEHNR and CDR2 FQNEAQ (reference sequence). The CDR3 DNA reads as TGTGCCAGCAGCTCCCCGGGGGTTGACGAGACCCAGTACTTC. It translates to CASSSPGVDETQYF.

A note on this clone: A junction boundary mismatches the germline segment, possibly from a read error. The rearrangement links TRBV7-7 to TRBJ2-3, with 8 bases matching TRBD2. The CDR3 runs to 14 residues. Germline V gene sequence: CDR1 SSHAT, CDR2 FNYEAQ (reference sequence). The CDR3 sequence: CASSLAGRTDTQYF. The CDR3 DNA reads as TGTGCTAGCAGCTTAGCGGGGCGCACAGATACGCAGTATTTT.

The rearrangement joins TRBV9 to TRBJ2-1; tentatively, D is TRBD1 (5 bases). CDR1 and CDR2 from the germline V gene are SGDLS and YYNGEE. Trimming removed 1 base at V and 6 bases at J, with 14 bases between. The CDR3 has 15 amino acids. The CDR3 is CASSVIGDRVNEQFF. CDR3 in DNA: TGTGCCAGCAGCGTAATCGGAGACAGAGTCAATGAGCAGTTCTTC.

The chain couples TRBV10-3 to TRBJ2-2; 8 bases map to TRBD1. There are 16 residues in the CDR3. V shed 0 bases and J 0 bases; nucleotides not matched to a gene: 0. CDR1 ENHRY and CDR2 SYGVKD come from the germline V gene. The CDR3 DNA sequence: TGTGCCATCAGTGAGTCGACAGGGGCGAACACCGGGGAGCTGTTTTTT. Translating it yields CAISESTGANTGELFF.

V and J are TRBV7-2 and TRBJ2-5; TRBD2 agrees at 7 bases. Germline V lookup: CDR1 SGHTA, CDR2 FQGNSA. After removal of 7 bases from V and 2 bases from J, the junction contained 10 bases not matched to a gene. This CDR3 comprises 15 residues. CDR3 sequence reads: CASNPRGAGQETQYF. The CDR3, as DNA: TGTGCCAGCAACCCACGGGGAGCGGGACAAGAGACCCAGTACTTC.

This clone was observed once. V and J are TRBV7-2 and TRBJ1-4, with a tentative D call TRBD1 (6 bases). The germline V and J ends were trimmed by 2 bases and 6 bases, with 13 bases remaining between them. Per the germline V gene, CDR1 is SGHTA and CDR2 is FQGNSA. The CDR3 length is 15 residues. The CDR3 sequence is CASSLSGEYHEKLFF. For the CDR3, the DNA is TGTGCCAGCAGCTTATCAGGGGAATATCATGAAAAACTGTTTTTT.

The CDR3 DNA follows: TGTGCCAGCGGGGGGGAGGGAGGGGGCAATGAGCAGTTCTTC. As protein: CASGGEGGGNEQFF. This chain links TRBV6-1 with TRBJ2-1, with a weak D call TRBD2 (7 bases). Trimming pared 8 bases from V and 6 bases from J, leaving 17 bases between. CDR3 length: 14 amino acids. Germline CDR1 MNHNS, CDR2 SASEGT.

This clone was counted a single time. The rearrangement links TRBV14 to TRBJ1-2, with no clear D. V was shortened by 4 bases and J by 7 bases, with 16 bases between the two germline ends. The CDR3 spans 14 residues. The germline V gene encodes CDR1 SGHDN and CDR2 FVKESK. Written as DNA, the CDR3 is TGTGCCAGCAGCCCTACGATAGGTGGCGGTGGCTACACCTTC. It translates to CASSPTIGGGGYTF. The complete variable domain, with remaining parts taken from reference TRBV14 and TRBJ1-2, reads EAGVTQFPSHSVIEKGQTVTLRCDPISGHDNLYWYRRVMGKEIKFLLHFVKESKQDESGMPNNRFLAERTGGTYSTLKVQPAELEDSGVYFCASSPTIGGGGYTFGSGTRLTVV.

This CDR3 reads CASSLALGEQYF. The CDR3 DNA reads as TGTGCCAGCAGCTTAGCCCTAGGCGAGCAGTACTTC. J is TRBJ2-7 and V is TRBV7-2; D call uncertain. There are 12 residues in the CDR3. Germline CDR1 SGHTA, CDR2 FQGNSA. Trimming cost V 0 bases and J 6 bases, with 6 bases left between them.

V usage is TRBV7-6 and J usage is TRBJ2-3; 9 nucleotides align to TRBD2. Germline V lookup: CDR1 SGHVS, CDR2 FNYEAQ. This CDR3 is 17 amino acids long. The ends lost 2 bases at V and 4 bases at J; junction bases unmatched: 10. The CDR3 is CASSLKGGGAISDTQYF. CDR3 bases: TGTGCCAGCAGCTTAAAAGGCGGGGGGGCTATTTCAGATACGCAGTATTTT. Full variable domain (missing parts from reference TRBV7-6 and TRBJ2-3): GAGVSQSPRYKVTKRGQDVALRCDPISGHVSLYWYRQALGQGPEFLTYFNYEAQQDKSGLPNDRFSAERPEGSISTLTIQRTEQRDSAMYRCASSLKGGGAISDTQYFGPGTRLTVL.

This chain connects TRBV29-1 to TRBJ2-3; the match to TRBD1 covers 8 bases. This CDR3 is built from 13 residues. V dropped 7 bases and J dropped 3; count of bases not matched to a gene: 6. The germline CDR1 and CDR2 sequences are SQVTM and ANQGSEA. The CDR3 spells CSARQGRTDTQYF. DNA for the CDR3: TGCAGCGCCCGACAGGGGAGAACAGATACGCAGTATTTT.

The chain carries TRBV19 and TRBJ2-1; the D is unclear. Germline-derived CDR1 and CDR2 are LNHDA and SQIVND (reference sequence). The CDR3 length is 15 residues. V lost 3 bases and J lost 4, with 13 bases in between. The CDR3 DNA reads TGTGCCAGTAGTATCCAGACTGGTAGTTACAATGAGCAGTTCTTC. It specifies CASSIQTGSYNEQFF.